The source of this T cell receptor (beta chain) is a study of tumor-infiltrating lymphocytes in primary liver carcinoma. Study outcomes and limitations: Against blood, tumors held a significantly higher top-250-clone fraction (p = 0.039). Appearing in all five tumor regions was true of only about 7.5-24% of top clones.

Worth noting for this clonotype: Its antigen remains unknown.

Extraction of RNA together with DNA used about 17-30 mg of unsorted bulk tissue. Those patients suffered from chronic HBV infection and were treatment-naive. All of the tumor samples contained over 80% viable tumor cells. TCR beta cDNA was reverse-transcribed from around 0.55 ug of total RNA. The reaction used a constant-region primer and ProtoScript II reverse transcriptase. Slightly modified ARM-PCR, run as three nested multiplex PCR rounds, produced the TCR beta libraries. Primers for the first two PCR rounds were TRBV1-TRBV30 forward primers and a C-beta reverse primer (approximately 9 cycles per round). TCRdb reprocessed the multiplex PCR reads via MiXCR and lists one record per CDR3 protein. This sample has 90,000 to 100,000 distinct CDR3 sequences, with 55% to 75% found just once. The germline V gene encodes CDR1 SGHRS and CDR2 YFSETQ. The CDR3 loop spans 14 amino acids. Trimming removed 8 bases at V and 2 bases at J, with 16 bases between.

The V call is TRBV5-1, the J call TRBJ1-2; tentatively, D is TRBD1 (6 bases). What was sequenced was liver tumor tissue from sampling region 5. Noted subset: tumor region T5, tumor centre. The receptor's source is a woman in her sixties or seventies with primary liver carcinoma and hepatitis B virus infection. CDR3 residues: CASGAGDMNYGYTF. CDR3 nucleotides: TGCGCCAGTGGCGCAGGGGACATGAACTATGGCTACACCTTC.